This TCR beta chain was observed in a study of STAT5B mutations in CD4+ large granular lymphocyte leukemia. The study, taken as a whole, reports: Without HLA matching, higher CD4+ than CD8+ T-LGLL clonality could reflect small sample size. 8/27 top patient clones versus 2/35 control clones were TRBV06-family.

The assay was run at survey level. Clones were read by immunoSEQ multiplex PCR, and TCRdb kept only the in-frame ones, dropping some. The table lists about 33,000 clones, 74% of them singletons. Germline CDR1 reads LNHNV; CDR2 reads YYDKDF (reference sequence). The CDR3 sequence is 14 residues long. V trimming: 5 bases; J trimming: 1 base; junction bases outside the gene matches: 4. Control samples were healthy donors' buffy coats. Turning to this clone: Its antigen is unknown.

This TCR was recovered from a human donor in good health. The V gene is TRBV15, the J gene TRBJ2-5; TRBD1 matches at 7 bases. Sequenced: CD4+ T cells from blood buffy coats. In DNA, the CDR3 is TGTGCCACCAGCGGGGACAGAATCCAAGAGACCCAGTACTTC. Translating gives CATSGDRIQETQYF.